The rows below give T cell receptor beta chains drawn from one sample of a study of glioma-infiltrating T cells after dendritic cell vaccination. The method was immunoSEQ multiplex PCR; TCRdb's version includes in-frame clones alone and lacks a portion of them. Of 80,000 to 100,000 clones listed, 70% to 80% are singletons. The sample in question was blood, obtained before dendritic cell vaccination. These receptor sequences come from a human donor with glioblastoma. CDR3s include the opening cysteine and the closing phenylalanine or tryptophan. The D gene is left open where the match is weak. For some rows the clone size is stated as once, few or many, or as a class when expanded; others skip it.

size,J,D,V,CDR3,DNA
.,TRBJ2-1,.,TRBV7-9,CASSSFPAGAYNEQFF,TGTGCCAGCAGCTCCTTCCCCGCGGGGGCTTACAATGAGCAGTTCTTC
.,TRBJ2-7,TRBD1,TRBV6-1,CASSGRDRGIEQYF,TGTGCCAGCAGTGGACGGGACAGGGGAATCGAGCAGTACTTC
few,TRBJ1-2,.,TRBV4-1,CASSLSIQRRLYGYTF,TGCGCCAGCAGCCTATCAATACAGAGAAGGCTCTATGGCTACACCTTC
.,TRBJ1-1,.,TRBV29-1,CSAALRFTEAFF,TGCAGCGCTGCCCTCAGGTTCACTGAAGCTTTCTTT
few,TRBJ2-7,.,TRBV2,CASSVQFEQYF,TGTGCCAGCAGTGTACAGTTCGAGCAGTACTTC
.,TRBJ2-7,TRBD1,TRBV11-2,CASSFQGTGGSYEQYF,TGTGCCAGCAGCTTCCAGGGTACAGGGGGGTCCTACGAGCAGTACTTC
.,TRBJ1-1,.,TRBV10-2,CASSGAGVGTEAFF,TGCGCCAGCAGTGGGGCGGGGGTTGGTACTGAAGCTTTCTTT
.,TRBJ1-3,.,TRBV30,CAWRQNSGNTIYF,TGTGCCTGGAGACAGAATTCTGGAAACACCATATATTTT
.,TRBJ2-2,.,TRBV7-3,CASRVTANTGELFF,TGTGCCAGCAGGGTTACTGCAAACACCGGGGAGCTGTTTTTT
.,TRBJ2-1,.,TRBV30,CAWSRRATYNEQFF,TGTGCCTGGAGTAGGAGGGCCACCTACAATGAGCAGTTCTTC
many,TRBJ1-4,.,TRBV28,CASSSLGAGQAEKLFF,TGTGCCAGCAGTTCACTGGGTGCGGGGCAGGCTGAAAAACTGTTTTTT
.,TRBJ2-1,.,TRBV30,CAWSVQRGGGFF,TGTGCCTGGAGTGTACAGAGAGGGGGGGGGTTCTTC
once,TRBJ1-1,TRBD1,TRBV27,CASSLGTGALEAFF,TGTGCCAGCAGTTTGGGGACAGGGGCCCTTGAAGCTTTCTTT
.,TRBJ1-3,TRBD1,TRBV5-1,CASSYTTGYSGNTIYF,TGCGCCAGCAGCTATACGACAGGGTACTCTGGAAACACCATATATTTT
.,TRBJ1-1,.,TRBV5-1,CASSLAPTGNTEAFF,TGCGCCAGCAGCTTGGCCCCAACAGGTAACACTGAAGCTTTCTTT